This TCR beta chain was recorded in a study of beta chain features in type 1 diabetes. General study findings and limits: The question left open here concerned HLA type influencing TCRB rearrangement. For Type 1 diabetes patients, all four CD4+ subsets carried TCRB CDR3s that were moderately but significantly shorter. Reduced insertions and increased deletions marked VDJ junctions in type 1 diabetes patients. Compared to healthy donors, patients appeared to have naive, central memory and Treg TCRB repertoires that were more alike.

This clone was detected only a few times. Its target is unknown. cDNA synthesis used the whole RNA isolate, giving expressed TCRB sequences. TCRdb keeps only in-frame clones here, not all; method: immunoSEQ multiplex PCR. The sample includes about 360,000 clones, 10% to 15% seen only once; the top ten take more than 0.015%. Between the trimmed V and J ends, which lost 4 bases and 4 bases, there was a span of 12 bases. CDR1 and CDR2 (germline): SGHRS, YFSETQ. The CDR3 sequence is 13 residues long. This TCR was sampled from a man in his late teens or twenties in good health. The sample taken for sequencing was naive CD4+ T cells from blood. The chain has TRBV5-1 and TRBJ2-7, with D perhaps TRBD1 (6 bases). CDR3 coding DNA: TGCGCCAGCAGCGCGGGCCAGGGGTACGAGCAGTACTTC. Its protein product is CASSAGQGYEQYF. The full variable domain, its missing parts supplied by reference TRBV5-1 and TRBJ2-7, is KAGVTQTPRYLIKTRGQQVTLSCSPISGHRSVSWYQQTPGQGLQFLFEYFSETQRNKGNFPGRFSGRQFSNSRSEMNVSTLELGDSALYLCASSAGQGYEQYFGPGTRLTVT.